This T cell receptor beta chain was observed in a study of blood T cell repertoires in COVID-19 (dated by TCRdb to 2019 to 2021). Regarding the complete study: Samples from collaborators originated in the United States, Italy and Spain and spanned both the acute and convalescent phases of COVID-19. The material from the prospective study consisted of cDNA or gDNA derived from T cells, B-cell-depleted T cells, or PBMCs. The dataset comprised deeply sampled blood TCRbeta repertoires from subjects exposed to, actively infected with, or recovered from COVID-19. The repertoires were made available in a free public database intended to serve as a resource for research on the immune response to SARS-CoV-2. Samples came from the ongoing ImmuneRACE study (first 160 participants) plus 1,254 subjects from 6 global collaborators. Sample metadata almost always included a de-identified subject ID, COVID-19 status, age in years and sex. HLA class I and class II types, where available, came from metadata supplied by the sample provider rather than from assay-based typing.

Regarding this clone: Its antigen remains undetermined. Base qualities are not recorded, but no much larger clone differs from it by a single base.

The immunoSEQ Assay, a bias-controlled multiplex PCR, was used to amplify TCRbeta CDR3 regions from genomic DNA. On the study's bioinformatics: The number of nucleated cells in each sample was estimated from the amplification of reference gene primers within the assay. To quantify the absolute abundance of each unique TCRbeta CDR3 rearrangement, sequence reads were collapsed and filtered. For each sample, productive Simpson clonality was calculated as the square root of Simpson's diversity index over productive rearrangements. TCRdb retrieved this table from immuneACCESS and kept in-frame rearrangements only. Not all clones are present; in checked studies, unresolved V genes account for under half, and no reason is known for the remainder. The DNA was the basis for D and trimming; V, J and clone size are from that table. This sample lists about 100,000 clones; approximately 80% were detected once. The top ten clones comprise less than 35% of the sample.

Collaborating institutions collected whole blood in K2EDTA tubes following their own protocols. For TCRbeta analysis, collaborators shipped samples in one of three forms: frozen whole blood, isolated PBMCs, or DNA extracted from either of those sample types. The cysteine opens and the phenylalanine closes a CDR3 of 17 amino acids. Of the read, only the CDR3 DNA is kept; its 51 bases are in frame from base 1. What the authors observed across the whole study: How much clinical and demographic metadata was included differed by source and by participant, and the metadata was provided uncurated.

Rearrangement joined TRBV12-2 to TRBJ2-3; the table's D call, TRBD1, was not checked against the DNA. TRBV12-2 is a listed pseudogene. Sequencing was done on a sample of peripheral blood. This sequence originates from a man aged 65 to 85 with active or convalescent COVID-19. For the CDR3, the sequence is CASRPGERDTRTDTQYF. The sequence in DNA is TGTGCAAGTCGCCCAGGAGAAAGGGACACTCGCACAGATACGCAGTATTTT.